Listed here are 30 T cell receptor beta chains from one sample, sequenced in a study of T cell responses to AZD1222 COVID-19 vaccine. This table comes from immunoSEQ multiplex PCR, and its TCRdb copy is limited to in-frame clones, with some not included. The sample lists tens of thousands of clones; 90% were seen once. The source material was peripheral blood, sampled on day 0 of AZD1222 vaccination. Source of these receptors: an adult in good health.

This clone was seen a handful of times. The CDR3 spells CSVDWSLGEQFF. CDR3 sequence (DNA): TGCAGCGTTGACTGGTCCCTCGGTGAGCAGTTCTTC. The chain combines TRBV29-1 with TRBJ2-1; D is undetermined. This CDR3 spans 12 amino acids. Germline values: CDR1 SQVTM, CDR2 ANQGSEA. V lost 3 bases and J lost 9, with 12 bases in between.

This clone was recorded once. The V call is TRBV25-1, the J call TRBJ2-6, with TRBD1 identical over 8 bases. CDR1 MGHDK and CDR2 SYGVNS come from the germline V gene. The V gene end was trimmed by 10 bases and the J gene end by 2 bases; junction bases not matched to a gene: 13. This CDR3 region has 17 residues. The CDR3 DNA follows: TGTGCCATTCCCGGACAGGGTCTTCTCGCTGGGGCCAACGTCCTGACTTTC. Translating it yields CAIPGQGLLAGANVLTF.

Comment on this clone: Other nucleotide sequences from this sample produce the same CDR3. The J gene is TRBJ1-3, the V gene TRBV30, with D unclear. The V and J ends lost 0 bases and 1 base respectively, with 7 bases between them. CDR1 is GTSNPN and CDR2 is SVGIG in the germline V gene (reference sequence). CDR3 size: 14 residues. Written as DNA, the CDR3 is TGTGCCTGGAGTGTAAGTGGGTCTGGAAACACCATATATTTT. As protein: CAWSVSGSGNTIYF.

The CDR3 loop reads CASSLTSGGRNTQYF. As DNA, the CDR3 is TGTGCCAGCAGCCTCACTAGCGGGGGCCGTAATACGCAGTATTTT. V and J are TRBV5-4 and TRBJ2-3; 11 bases line up with TRBD2. From germline, CDR1 is SGHNT and CDR2 YYREEE (reference sequence). J was trimmed by 7 bases and V by 4 bases; bases with no gene match: 8. This CDR3 has 15 amino acids.

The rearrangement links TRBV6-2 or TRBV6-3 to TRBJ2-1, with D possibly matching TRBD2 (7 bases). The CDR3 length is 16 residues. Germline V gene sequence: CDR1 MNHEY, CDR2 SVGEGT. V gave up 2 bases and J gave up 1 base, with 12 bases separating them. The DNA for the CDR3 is TGTGCCAGCAGTTACGGGCGGGGGCTATCCTACAATGAGCAGTTCTTC. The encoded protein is CASSYGRGLSYNEQFF.

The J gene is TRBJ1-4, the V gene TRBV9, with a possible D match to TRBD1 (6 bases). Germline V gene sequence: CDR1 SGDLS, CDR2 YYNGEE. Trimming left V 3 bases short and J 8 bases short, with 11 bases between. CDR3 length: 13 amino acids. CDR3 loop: CASSGDMGEKLFF. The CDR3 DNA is TGTGCCAGCAGCGGGGACATGGGGGAAAAACTGTTTTTT.

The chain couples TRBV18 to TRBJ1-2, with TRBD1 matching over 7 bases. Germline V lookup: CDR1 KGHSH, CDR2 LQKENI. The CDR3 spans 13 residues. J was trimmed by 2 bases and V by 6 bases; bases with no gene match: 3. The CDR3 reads CASSQGQNYGYTF. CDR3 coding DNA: TGTGCCAGCTCCCAGGGACAGAACTATGGCTACACCTTC.

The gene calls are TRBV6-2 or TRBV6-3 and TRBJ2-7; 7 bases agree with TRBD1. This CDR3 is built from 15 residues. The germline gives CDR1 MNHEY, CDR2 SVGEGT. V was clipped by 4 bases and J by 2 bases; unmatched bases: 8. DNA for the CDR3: TGTGCCAGCAGTTTACGCAGTACAGGGGCCTACGAGCAGTACTTC. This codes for CASSLRSTGAYEQYF.

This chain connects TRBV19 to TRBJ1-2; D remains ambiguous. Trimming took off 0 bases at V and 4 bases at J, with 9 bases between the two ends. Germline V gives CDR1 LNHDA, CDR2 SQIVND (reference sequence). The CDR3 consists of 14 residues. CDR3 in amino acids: CASSIDPFGYGYTF. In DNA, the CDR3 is TGTGCCAGTAGTATAGATCCATTTGGCTATGGCTACACCTTC.

For the CDR3, the DNA is TGTGCCAGCAGTTACACGGAAGAGACCCAGTACTTC. This sequence encodes CASSYTEETQYF. V gene TRBV2 combines with J gene TRBJ2-5; D is uncertain. CDR1 and CDR2 from the germline V gene are SNHLY and FYNNEI. There are 12 residues in the CDR3. V lost 5 bases and J 3 bases, leaving 7 bases between the germline ends.

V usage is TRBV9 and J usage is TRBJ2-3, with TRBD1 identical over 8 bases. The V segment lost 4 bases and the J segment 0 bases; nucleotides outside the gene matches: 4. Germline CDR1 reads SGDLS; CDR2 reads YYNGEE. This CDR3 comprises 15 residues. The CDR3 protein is CASSPRDRSTDTQYF. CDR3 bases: TGTGCCAGCAGCCCCAGGGACAGGAGCACAGATACGCAGTATTTT.

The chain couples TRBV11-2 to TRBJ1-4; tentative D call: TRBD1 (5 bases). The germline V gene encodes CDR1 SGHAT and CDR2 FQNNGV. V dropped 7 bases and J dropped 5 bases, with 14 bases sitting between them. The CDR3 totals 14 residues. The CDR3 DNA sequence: TGTGCCAGCACCGAGGGACGGGGGAATGAAAAACTGTTTTTT. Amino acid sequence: CASTEGRGNEKLFF.

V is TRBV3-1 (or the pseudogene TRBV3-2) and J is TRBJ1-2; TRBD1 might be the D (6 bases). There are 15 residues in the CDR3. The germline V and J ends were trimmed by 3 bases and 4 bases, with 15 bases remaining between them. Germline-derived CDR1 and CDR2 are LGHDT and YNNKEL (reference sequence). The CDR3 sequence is CASSHGQRYLYGYTF. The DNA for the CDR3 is TGTGCCAGCAGCCATGGACAGCGCTACCTCTATGGCTACACCTTC.

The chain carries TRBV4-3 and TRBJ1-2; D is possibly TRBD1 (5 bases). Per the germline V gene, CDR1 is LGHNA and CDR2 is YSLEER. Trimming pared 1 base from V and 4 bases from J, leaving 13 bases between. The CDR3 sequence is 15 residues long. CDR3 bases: TGCGCCAGCAGCCAAGGGGTGGGGGAACCCTATGGCTACACCTTC. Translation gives CASSQGVGEPYGYTF.

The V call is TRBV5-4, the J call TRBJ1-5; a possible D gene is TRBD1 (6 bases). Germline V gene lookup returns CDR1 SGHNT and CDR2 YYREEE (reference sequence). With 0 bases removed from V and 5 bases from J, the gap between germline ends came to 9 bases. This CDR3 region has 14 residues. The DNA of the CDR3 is TGTGCCAGCAGCTTGGGTGGGGGGCATCAGCCCCAGCATTTT. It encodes CASSLGGGHQPQHF.

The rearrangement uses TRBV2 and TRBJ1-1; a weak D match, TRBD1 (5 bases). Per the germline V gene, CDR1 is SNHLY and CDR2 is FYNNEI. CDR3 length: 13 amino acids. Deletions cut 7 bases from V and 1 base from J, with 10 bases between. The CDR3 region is CASTNQGNTEAFF. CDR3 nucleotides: TGTGCCAGCACTAACCAGGGGAACACTGAAGCTTTCTTT.

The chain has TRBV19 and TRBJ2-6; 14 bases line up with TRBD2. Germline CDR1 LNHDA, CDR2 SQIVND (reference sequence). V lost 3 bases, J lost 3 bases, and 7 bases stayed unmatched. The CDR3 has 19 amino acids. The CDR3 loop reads CASSIQWTSGGHGANVLTF. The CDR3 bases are TGTGCCAGTAGTATTCAGTGGACTAGCGGGGGGCATGGGGCCAACGTCCTGACTTTC.

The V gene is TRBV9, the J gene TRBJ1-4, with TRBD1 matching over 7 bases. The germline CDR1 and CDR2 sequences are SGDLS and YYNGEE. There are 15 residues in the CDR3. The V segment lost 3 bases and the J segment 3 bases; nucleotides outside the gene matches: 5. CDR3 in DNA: TGTGCCAGCAGCGCTCCAGGGGGTGCTAATGAAAAACTGTTTTTT. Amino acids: CASSAPGGANEKLFF.

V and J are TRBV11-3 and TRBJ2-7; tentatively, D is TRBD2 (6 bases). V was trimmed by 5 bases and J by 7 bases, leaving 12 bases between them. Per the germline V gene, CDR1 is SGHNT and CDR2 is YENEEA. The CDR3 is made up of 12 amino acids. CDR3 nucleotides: TGTGCCAGCAGCCCGAGCCGGGGGGAGCAGTACTTC. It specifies CASSPSRGEQYF.

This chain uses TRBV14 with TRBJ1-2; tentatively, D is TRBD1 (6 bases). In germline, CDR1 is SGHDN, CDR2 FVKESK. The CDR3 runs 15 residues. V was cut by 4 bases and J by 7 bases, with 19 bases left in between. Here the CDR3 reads CASSPGAGESGGYTF. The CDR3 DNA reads TGTGCCAGCAGCCCGGGGGCAGGGGAGAGCGGTGGCTACACCTTC.

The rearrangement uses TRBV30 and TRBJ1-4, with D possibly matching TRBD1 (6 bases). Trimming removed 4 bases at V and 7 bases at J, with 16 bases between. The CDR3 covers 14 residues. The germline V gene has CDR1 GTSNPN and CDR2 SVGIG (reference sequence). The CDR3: CAWNGGGKGEKLFF. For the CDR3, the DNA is TGTGCCTGGAACGGGGGCGGTAAGGGTGAAAAACTGTTTTTT.

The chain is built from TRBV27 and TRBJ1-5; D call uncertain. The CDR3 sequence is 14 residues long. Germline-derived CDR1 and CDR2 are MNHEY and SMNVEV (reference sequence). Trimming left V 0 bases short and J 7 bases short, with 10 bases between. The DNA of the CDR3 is TGTGCCAGCAGTTTATCGAAGGGAGAACAGCCCCAGCATTTT. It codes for CASSLSKGEQPQHF.

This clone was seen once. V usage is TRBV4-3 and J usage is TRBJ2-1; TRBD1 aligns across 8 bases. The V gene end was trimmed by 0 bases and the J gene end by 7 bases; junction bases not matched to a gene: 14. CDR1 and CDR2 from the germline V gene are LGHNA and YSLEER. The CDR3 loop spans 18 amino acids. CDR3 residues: CASSQDAHGTGPLNEQFF. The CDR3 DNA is TGCGCCAGCAGCCAAGACGCGCACGGGACAGGTCCCCTAAATGAGCAGTTCTTC.

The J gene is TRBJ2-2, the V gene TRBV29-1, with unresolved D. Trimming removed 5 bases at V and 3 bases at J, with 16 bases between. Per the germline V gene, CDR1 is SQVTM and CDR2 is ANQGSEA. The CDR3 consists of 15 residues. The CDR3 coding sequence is TGCAGCGTTAATTCCGGTTCTATGGACACCGGGGAGCTGTTTTTT. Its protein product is CSVNSGSMDTGELFF.

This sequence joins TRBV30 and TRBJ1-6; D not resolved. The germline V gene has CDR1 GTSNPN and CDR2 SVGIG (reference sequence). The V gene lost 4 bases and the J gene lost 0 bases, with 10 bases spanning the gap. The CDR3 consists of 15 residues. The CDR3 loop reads CAWTRVGSYNSPLHF. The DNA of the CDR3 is TGTGCCTGGACCCGTGTTGGCTCCTATAATTCACCCCTCCACTTT.

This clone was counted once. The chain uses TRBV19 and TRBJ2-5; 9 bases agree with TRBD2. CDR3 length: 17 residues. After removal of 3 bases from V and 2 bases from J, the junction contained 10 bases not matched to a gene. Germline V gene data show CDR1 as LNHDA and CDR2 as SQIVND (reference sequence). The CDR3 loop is CASSIIRAGGRQETQYF. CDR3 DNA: TGTGCCAGTAGTATTATTCGGGCGGGGGGGCGACAAGAGACCCAGTACTTC.

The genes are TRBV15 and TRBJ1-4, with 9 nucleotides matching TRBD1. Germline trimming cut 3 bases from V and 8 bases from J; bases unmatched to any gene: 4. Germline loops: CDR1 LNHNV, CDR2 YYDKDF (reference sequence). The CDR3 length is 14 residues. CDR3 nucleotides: TGTGCCACCAGCAGGACAGGGGGTGGAGAAAAACTGTTTTTT. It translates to CATSRTGGGEKLFF.

The CDR3 DNA reads as TGCGCCAGCAGCTTACGGGGGTTACCCCTCCACTTT. It specifies CASSLRGLPLHF. This sequence joins TRBV5-1 and TRBJ1-6, with D possibly matching TRBD1 (5 bases). Trimming took 2 bases from V and 12 from J, leaving 9 bases between them. Germline assignment: CDR1 SGHRS and CDR2 YFSETQ. CDR3 length equals 12 residues.

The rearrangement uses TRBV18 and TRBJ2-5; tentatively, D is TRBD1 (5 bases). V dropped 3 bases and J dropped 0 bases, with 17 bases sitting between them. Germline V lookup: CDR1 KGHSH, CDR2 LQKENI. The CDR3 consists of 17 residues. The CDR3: CASSPQLGQANQETQYF. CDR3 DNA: TGTGCCAGCTCACCGCAACTGGGGCAGGCGAACCAAGAGACCCAGTACTTC.

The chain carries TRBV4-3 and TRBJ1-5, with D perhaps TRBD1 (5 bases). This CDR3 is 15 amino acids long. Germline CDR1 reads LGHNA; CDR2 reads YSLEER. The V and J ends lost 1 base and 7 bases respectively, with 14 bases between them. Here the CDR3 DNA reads TGCGCCAGCAGCCAAGGTAGGGGTCGGGGCCAGCCCCAGCATTTT. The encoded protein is CASSQGRGRGQPQHF.